Below, 19 T cell receptor beta chains from the same sample are listed, as sequenced in a study of T-cell reconstitution after alpha-beta-depleted transplantation in children. Unique molecular identifiers were incorporated during preparation of the TCRbeta library. TCRdb redid the calling of the PCR reads with MiXCR, one entry per CDR3 protein. Seen here are about 900,000 distinct CDR3 sequences, under 30% observed once, and the top ten hold roughly 31%. Source: PBMCs, mostly from graft donor cells, taken 360 days after TCRalphabeta/CD19-depleted stem cell transplant. These receptors were collected from a boy younger than two who had a stem cell transplant for SCID, so the T cells may come from the graft donor.

In its sample, this clonotype was seen once. CDR3 protein: CASSLWTSGGETQYF. Here the CDR3 DNA reads TGTGCCAGCAGTTTATGGACTAGCGGGGGAGAGACCCAGTACTTC. J is TRBJ2-5 and V is TRBV12-3 or TRBV12-4, with 13 nucleotides matching TRBD2. J was trimmed by 4 bases and V by 2 bases; bases with no gene match: 1. CDR3 length: 15 amino acids.

The chain combines TRBV6-1 with TRBJ1-1; D is perhaps TRBD1 (6 bases). Trimming stripped 6 bases from V and 1 base from J, with 12 bases between. Germline V gene lookup returns CDR1 MNHNS and CDR2 SASEGT. There are 14 residues in the CDR3. The CDR3 coding sequence is TGTGCCAGCAGCACAGGGTTTAAGAACACTGAAGCTTTCTTT. Its protein product is CASSTGFKNTEAFF.

The chain joins TRBV10-2 to TRBJ1-4; 7 bases fit TRBD1. After removal of 8 bases from V and 7 bases from J, the junction contained 10 bases not matched to a gene. Germline V CDR1 and CDR2: WSHSY, SAAADI. The CDR3 has 14 amino acids. The CDR3 spells CASRAGTVGEKLFF. In nucleotides, the CDR3 is TGCGCCAGCCGGGCCGGGACAGTTGGTGAAAAACTGTTTTTT.

The V and J genes are TRBV20-1 and TRBJ2-3; D could derive from TRBD1 or TRBD2 (5 bases each). Germline CDR1 is DFQATT and CDR2 is SNEGSKA (reference sequence). This CDR3 spans 15 amino acids. Trimming cost V 6 bases and J 2 bases, with 18 bases left between them. The CDR3: CSARTSGTATDTQYF. The CDR3 nucleotides read TGCAGTGCGCGGACGTCTGGGACCGCCACAGATACGCAGTATTTT.

This clonotype was recorded a few times. The V gene is TRBV12-3 or TRBV12-4, the J gene TRBJ2-3; 9 positions agree with TRBD1. CDR3 length: 17 residues. The trim removed 7 bases at V and 1 base at J, leaving 12 bases unmatched. As DNA, the CDR3 is TGTGCCAGCAATCGATTTCCCTGGGACAGGGGCACAGATACGCAGTATTTT. Protein: CASNRFPWDRGTDTQYF.

This clonotype occurred a few times. This chain links TRBV9 with TRBJ2-5, with D possibly TRBD1 on 6 matching bases. V lost 2 bases, J lost 3 bases, and 11 bases lay in between. Germline CDR1 is SGDLS and CDR2 is YYNGEE. The CDR3 consists of 14 residues. CDR3 region: CASSVTGYEETQYF. In DNA form, the CDR3 reads TGTGCCAGCAGCGTCACAGGGTACGAAGAGACCCAGTACTTC.

The J gene is TRBJ1-1, the V gene TRBV6-5; D remains unclear. Germline V gene sequence: CDR1 MNHEY, CDR2 SVGAGI. V lost 2 bases and J 1 base, leaving 11 bases between the germline ends. CDR3 length: 15 amino acids. This CDR3 reads CASSYEGRTNTEAFF. DNA for the CDR3: TGTGCCAGCAGTTACGAAGGCAGGACGAACACTGAAGCTTTCTTT.

This clonotype was counted at least ten times. The rearrangement links TRBV29-1 to TRBJ1-1; TRBD1 matches 7 bases. CDR3 length: 13 amino acids. Germline V gene lookup returns CDR1 SQVTM and CDR2 ANQGSEA. With 7 bases clipped from V and 0 bases from J, the junction kept 5 bases outside the gene matches. CDR3 nucleotide sequence: TGCAGCGCCAGGGACAGCATGAACACTGAAGCTTTCTTT. Protein product: CSARDSMNTEAFF.

This clonotype has more than one count but fewer than ten. The J gene is TRBJ1-4, the V gene TRBV5-5, with D possibly being TRBD1 (5 bases). In germline, CDR1 is SGHKS, CDR2 YYEKEE (reference sequence). The germline V and J ends were trimmed by 7 bases and 7 bases, with 20 bases remaining between them. The CDR3 covers 15 residues. The CDR3 DNA sequence: TGTGCCAGCCTCCAAAACACCGCCGGGGGTGAAAAACTGTTTTTT. Its translation is CASLQNTAGGEKLFF.

This clonotype turned up a few times. CDR3 DNA: TGCGCCAGCAGCTTGGACGTGAGGAACTATGGCTACACCTTC. It specifies CASSLDVRNYGYTF. The chain is built from TRBV5-1 and TRBJ1-2; D unresolved. The CDR3 contains 14 residues. Trimming took 0 bases from V and 2 from J, leaving 8 bases between them. In germline, CDR1 is SGHRS, CDR2 YFSETQ.

The chain recombines TRBV5-1 with TRBJ2-1; the D call may be TRBD1 or TRBD2 (5 bases each). The CDR3 totals 16 residues. Germline CDR1 and CDR2: SGHRS and YFSETQ. V shed 0 bases and J shed 12 bases, with 22 bases lying between them. CDR3 in DNA: TGCGCCAGCAGCTTGGCCCAGACCGGGACGAACCCTCGGCAGTTCTTC. Its protein product is CASSLAQTGTNPRQFF.

This clonotype was observed a handful of times. The chain combines TRBV20-1 with TRBJ2-7; the match to TRBD2 covers 15 bases. This CDR3 is 14 amino acids long. In germline, CDR1 is DFQATT, CDR2 SNEGSKA (reference sequence). The junction had 1 base not matched to a gene; V was cut back by 5 bases and J by 2 bases. CDR3 amino acids: CSAWTSGGAYEQYF. As DNA, the CDR3 is TGCAGTGCTTGGACTAGCGGGGGGGCCTACGAGCAGTACTTC.

The rearrangement uses TRBV20-1 and TRBJ2-5; perhaps TRBD1 as D (5 bases). The CDR3 is 13 residues long. Deletions cut 3 bases from V and 5 bases from J, with 13 bases between. Germline V gene sequence: CDR1 DFQATT, CDR2 SNEGSKA (reference sequence). The CDR3 spells CSASGAPGETQYF. CDR3 bases: TGCAGTGCTAGTGGGGCCCCCGGGGAGACCCAGTACTTC.

This rearrangement joins TRBV18 to TRBJ2-7; 7 bases fit TRBD1. CDR1 is KGHSH, CDR2 LQKENI, per germline. J lost 2 bases, V lost 3 bases, and 7 bases had no gene match. CDR3 length equals 15 residues. DNA of the CDR3: TGTGCCAGCTCACCCGGTGAGGGGGCAACCTACGAGCAGTACTTC. Translating gives CASSPGEGATYEQYF.

The rearrangement uses TRBV6-5 and TRBJ1-1; D unclear. Looked up from germline, CDR1 is MNHEY and CDR2 is SVGAGI. The CDR3 sequence is 15 residues long. Trimming took 2 bases from V and 6 from J, leaving 16 bases between them. The DNA of the CDR3 is TGTGCCAGCAGTTACGAGGCAGGTTCCATCGCTGAAGCTTTCTTT. Its translation: CASSYEAGSIAEAFF.

About this clonotype itself: The junction does not match germline at one end; this may be a read error. The chain carries TRBV18 and TRBJ2-1, with D possibly called TRBD1 or TRBD2 (5 bases each). The germline gives CDR1 KGHSH, CDR2 LQKENI. The CDR3 consists of 15 residues. This CDR3 reads CASSLRGVSDNEQFF. The CDR3 region has the DNA TGTGCCAGCTCACTTAGAGGGGTCTCCGACAATGAGCAGTTCTTC.

The chain uses TRBV4-3 and TRBJ2-7, with D tentatively TRBD1 (6 bases). CDR3 length: 14 amino acids. V was cut by 1 base and J by 3 bases, with 10 bases left in between. CDR1 and CDR2 (germline): LGHNA, YSLEER. This chain's CDR3 is CASSQGRRGYEQYF. CDR3 sequence (DNA): TGCGCCAGCAGCCAAGGACGCAGGGGCTACGAGCAGTACTTC.

The chain recombines TRBV20-1 with TRBJ2-3; TRBD2 is a possible D gene (6 bases). This CDR3 comprises 14 residues. V was trimmed by 5 bases and J by 1 base, leaving 13 bases between them. Germline CDR1 and CDR2: DFQATT and SNEGSKA (reference sequence). CDR3 sequence reads: CSAPLAPGTDTQYF. CDR3 DNA sequence: TGCAGTGCTCCCCTAGCGCCTGGCACAGATACGCAGTATTTT.

This chain links TRBV19 with TRBJ1-4; D unclear. Germline CDR1 is LNHDA and CDR2 is SQIVND (reference sequence). V dropped 9 bases and J dropped 6 bases, with 17 bases sitting between them. The CDR3 totals 14 residues. As DNA, the CDR3 is TGTGCCAGCTCCGGGAACGGAAAATATGAAAAACTGTTTTTT. Protein product: CASSGNGKYEKLFF.